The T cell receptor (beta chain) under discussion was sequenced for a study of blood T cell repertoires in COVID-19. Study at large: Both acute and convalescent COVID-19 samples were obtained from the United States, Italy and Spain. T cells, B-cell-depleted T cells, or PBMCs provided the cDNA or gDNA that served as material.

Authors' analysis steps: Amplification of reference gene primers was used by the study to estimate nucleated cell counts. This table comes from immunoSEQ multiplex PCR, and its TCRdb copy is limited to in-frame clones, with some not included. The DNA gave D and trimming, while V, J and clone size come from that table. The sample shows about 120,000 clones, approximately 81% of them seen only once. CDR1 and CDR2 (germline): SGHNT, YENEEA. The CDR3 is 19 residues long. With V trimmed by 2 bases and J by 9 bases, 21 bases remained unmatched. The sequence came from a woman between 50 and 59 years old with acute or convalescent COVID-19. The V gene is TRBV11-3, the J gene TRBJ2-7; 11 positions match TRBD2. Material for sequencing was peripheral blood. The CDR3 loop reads CASSLIQGILAGEAGPQYF. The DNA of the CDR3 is TGTGCCAGCAGCTTAATACAGGGGATACTAGCGGGAGAGGCCGGGCCGCAGTACTTC. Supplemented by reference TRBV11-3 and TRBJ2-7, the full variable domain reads EAGVVQSPRYKIIEKKQPVAFWCNPISGHNTLYWYLQNLGQGPELLIRYENEEAVDDSQLPKDRFSAERLKGVDSTLKIQPAELGDSAVYLCASSLIQGILAGEAGPQYFGPGTRLTVT.